Presented here are 32 T cell receptor beta chains from one specimen sequenced in a study of T cell responses to AZD1222 COVID-19 vaccine. Only in-frame clones appear in the TCRdb table, and some are missing; sequencing was by immunoSEQ multiplex PCR. The sample holds more than 70,000 clones, roughly 90% seen once. The material sequenced was peripheral blood, taken 28 days after the second AZD1222 dose. The source is an adult who received the AZD1222 COVID-19 vaccine.

The chain joins TRBV9 to TRBJ1-2; D is perhaps TRBD1 (5 bases). Between the trimmed V and J ends, which lost 7 bases and 4 bases, there was a span of 11 bases. CDR3 length: 12 residues. Germline loops: CDR1 SGDLS, CDR2 YYNGEE. In DNA, the CDR3 is TGTGCCAGCCGGGGCGAGTTCTATGGCTACACCTTC. Translated: CASRGEFYGYTF.

This clone was seen a single time. Other nucleotide sequences in the sample specify the same CDR3. The V gene is TRBV29-1, the J gene TRBJ1-1; TRBD1 is a possible D gene (6 bases). The germline CDR1 and CDR2 sequences are SQVTM and ANQGSEA. The CDR3 loop spans 12 amino acids. The germline V and J ends were trimmed by 3 bases and 1 base, with 6 bases remaining between them. The CDR3 nucleotides read TGCAGCGTTGACAGGGGGAACACTGAAGCTTTCTTT. Translating gives CSVDRGNTEAFF.

The V and J genes are TRBV19 and TRBJ1-1, with D possibly matching TRBD1 (5 bases). This CDR3 contains 16 residues. Germline values: CDR1 LNHDA, CDR2 SQIVND (reference sequence). V shed 7 bases and J shed 1 base, with 19 bases lying between them. CDR3 bases: TGTGCCAGTACTCGACAGACTACCTCTCCGAACACTGAAGCTTTCTTT. It encodes CASTRQTTSPNTEAFF.

The gene calls are TRBV7-9 and TRBJ2-2; D is unresolved. This CDR3 spans 14 amino acids. Trimming removed 6 bases at V and 3 bases at J, with 11 bases between. CDR1 is SEHNR, CDR2 FQNEAQ, per germline (reference sequence). The CDR3 DNA reads as TGTGCCAGCAGTTGGACGGATTACACCGGGGAGCTGTTTTTT. This codes for CASSWTDYTGELFF.

The rearrangement joins TRBV24-1 to TRBJ2-2, with 11 bases identical to TRBD1. The CDR3 contains 18 residues. Trimming took 1 base from V and 3 from J; bases not matched to a gene: 6. In germline, CDR1 is KGHDR, CDR2 SFDVKD. The CDR3 reads CATSDLGQGAPDTGELFF. CDR3 DNA sequence: TGTGCCACCAGTGATTTAGGACAGGGGGCTCCAGACACCGGGGAGCTGTTTTTT.

This CDR3 is CASSLPGTGGSTYEQYF. Written as DNA, the CDR3 is TGTGCCAGCAGCTTACCCGGGACAGGGGGCTCTACCTACGAGCAGTACTTC. The V and J genes are TRBV5-4 and TRBJ2-7, with 12 bases lining up with TRBD1. Germline V CDR1 and CDR2: SGHNT, YYREEE (reference sequence). The CDR3 spans 17 residues. V lost 2 bases, J lost 2 bases, and 8 bases stayed unmatched.

This clone was seen only once. This chain uses TRBV18 with TRBJ2-3; possible D gene TRBD2, 5 bases. The CDR3 totals 14 residues. Trimming took 0 bases from V and 3 from J, leaving 7 bases between them. Germline lookup yields CDR1 KGHSH and CDR2 LQKENI. The CDR3 DNA reads TGTGCCAGCTCACCACCGACGGGGACAGATACGCAGTATTTT. Protein product: CASSPPTGTDTQYF.

The chain recombines TRBV19 with TRBJ2-2, with D perhaps matching TRBD2 (6 bases). Germline CDR1 reads LNHDA; CDR2 reads SQIVND (reference sequence). This CDR3 is built from 16 residues. Between the trimmed V and J ends, which lost 6 bases and 1 base, there was a span of 15 bases. The CDR3 spells CASRNPGAGNTGELFF. CDR3 DNA sequence: TGTGCCAGTAGAAATCCGGGAGCAGGGAACACCGGGGAGCTGTTTTTT. The full variable domain, in which reference TRBV19 and TRBJ2-2 provide the parts outside the CDR3, is DGGITQSPKYLFRKEGQNVTLSCEQNLNHDAMYWYRQDPGQGLRLIYYSQIVNDFQKGDIAEGYSVSREKKESFPLTVTSAQKNPTAFYLCASRNPGAGNTGELFFGEGSRLTVL.

The chain carries TRBV11-2 and TRBJ1-2, with a possible D match to TRBD1 (6 bases). The CDR3 sequence is 13 residues long. Deletions cut 5 bases from V and 13 bases from J, with 20 bases between. Germline V gene data show CDR1 as SGHAT and CDR2 as FQNNGV. The CDR3 loop reads CASSRNRDTIFTF. The CDR3 DNA is TGTGCCAGCAGCCGGAACCGGGACACTATATTCACCTTC. Drawing the rest from reference TRBV11-2 and TRBJ1-2, the complete variable domain is EAGVAQSPRYKIIEKRQSVAFWCNPISGHATLYWYQQILGQGPKLLIQFQNNGVVDDSQLPKDRFSAERLKGVDSTLKIQPAKLEDSAVYLCASSRNRDTIFTFGSGTRLTVV.

The chain has TRBV10-3 and TRBJ1-4; D call uncertain. The CDR3 is 14 amino acids. V shed 3 bases and J shed 0 bases, with 5 bases lying between them. In germline, CDR1 is ENHRY, CDR2 SYGVKD. The CDR3 region has the DNA TGTGCCATCAGTGATACAGCAACTAATGAAAAACTGTTTTTT. It codes for CAISDTATNEKLFF.

DNA of the CDR3: TGTGCCAGCAGTTACAGGGACGAGCAGTACTTC. It specifies CASSYRDEQYF. V usage is TRBV2 and J usage is TRBJ2-7, with a possible D match to TRBD1 (6 bases). The V gene lost 5 bases and the J gene lost 5 bases, with 7 bases spanning the gap. The CDR3 totals 11 residues. Germline CDR1 is SNHLY and CDR2 is FYNNEI.

V is TRBV5-1 and J is TRBJ2-6; D is uncertain. This CDR3 contains 19 residues. Trimming pared 0 bases from V and 0 bases from J, leaving 16 bases between. The germline CDR1 and CDR2 sequences are SGHRS and YFSETQ. The CDR3 here is CASSLGSLPTFSGANVLTF. CDR3 nucleotides: TGCGCCAGCAGCTTGGGGTCACTCCCGACCTTCTCTGGGGCCAACGTCCTGACTTTC.

The chain has TRBV6-1 and TRBJ2-7; TRBD2 might be the D (7 bases). The CDR3 runs to 14 residues. Between the trimmed V and J ends, which lost 2 bases and 5 bases, there was a span of 13 bases. Germline CDR1 reads MNHNS; CDR2 reads SASEGT. Here the CDR3 DNA reads TGTGCCAGCAGTGAAAGCGAGCGGGACAACGAGCAGTACTTC. Its translation: CASSESERDNEQYF.

The V gene is TRBV2, the J gene TRBJ1-1; D possibly corresponds to TRBD1 (6 bases). CDR1 and CDR2 (germline): SNHLY, FYNNEI. The V gene lost 7 bases and the J gene lost 0 bases, with 12 bases spanning the gap. This CDR3 spans 14 amino acids. CDR3 loop: CASIKGVMNTEAFF. In DNA form, the CDR3 reads TGTGCCAGCATAAAGGGGGTGATGAACACTGAAGCTTTCTTT.

V gene TRBV5-5 combines with J gene TRBJ2-7, with D unclear. V was clipped by 1 base and J by 3 bases, with 2 bases between them. CDR3 length: 11 amino acids. Germline values: CDR1 SGHKS, CDR2 YYEKEE (reference sequence). The CDR3 protein is CASSLHYEQYF. For the CDR3, the DNA is TGTGCCAGCAGCTTGCACTACGAGCAGTACTTC.

This chain uses TRBV19 with TRBJ2-1; 10 bases align to TRBD1. The CDR3 covers 14 residues. Germline trimming cut 9 bases from V and 7 bases from J; bases unmatched to any gene: 9. Germline loops: CDR1 LNHDA, CDR2 SQIVND (reference sequence). CDR3 nucleotide sequence: TGTGCCAGCTTTGGAAGGACAGGGGGAAATGAGCAGTTCTTC. Translation gives CASFGRTGGNEQFF.

The V and J genes are TRBV7-9 and TRBJ2-7, with D perhaps matching TRBD1 or TRBD2 (6 bases each). Trimming pared 5 bases from V and 2 bases from J, leaving 10 bases between. CDR1 SEHNR and CDR2 FQNEAQ come from the germline V gene (reference sequence). The length of the CDR3 is 13 residues. The CDR3 DNA sequence: TGTGCCAGCAGCGAGGGGGGAACCTACGAGCAGTACTTC. Protein: CASSEGGTYEQYF.

This sequence joins TRBV6-4 and TRBJ2-1; perhaps TRBD2 as D (6 bases). From germline, CDR1 is MRHNA and CDR2 SNTAGT. The CDR3 consists of 13 residues. The V end lost 0 bases, the J end lost 10 bases, and 10 bases lay between the germline ends. The CDR3 DNA reads TGTGCCAGCAGTGACTCTCCTACTAGCGAGCAGTTCTTC. The encoded protein is CASSDSPTSEQFF.

The V and J genes are TRBV4-1 and TRBJ2-5; TRBD2 agrees at 11 bases. The CDR3 runs 16 residues. V was clipped by 1 base and J by 1 base; unmatched bases: 2. Germline V gene lookup returns CDR1 MGHRA and CDR2 YSYEKL. This chain's CDR3 is CASSQVSGRGQETQYF. CDR3 DNA sequence: TGCGCCAGCAGCCAAGTTAGCGGGAGGGGCCAAGAGACCCAGTACTTC.

In its sample, this clone was seen a few times. V usage is TRBV30 and J usage is TRBJ1-1, with D possibly TRBD1 on 6 matching bases. The CDR3 sequence is 13 residues long. V was cut by 1 base and J by 5 bases, with 11 bases left in between. CDR1 is GTSNPN, CDR2 SVGIG, per germline (reference sequence). The DNA for the CDR3 is TGTGCCTGGAGTGGGGCTCAGGGGACTGAAGCTTTCTTT. It yields the protein CAWSGAQGTEAFF.

The genes are TRBV27 and TRBJ2-2, with a possible D match to TRBD1 (5 bases). V lost 3 bases to trimming and J lost 2 bases, with 10 bases between them. Germline lookup yields CDR1 MNHEY and CDR2 SMNVEV (reference sequence). This CDR3 comprises 15 residues. CDR3 DNA: TGTGCCAGCAGTTTGGTCAGGGAAAACACCGGGGAGCTGTTTTTT. The encoded protein is CASSLVRENTGELFF.

V and J are TRBV3-1 (or the pseudogene TRBV3-2) and TRBJ2-1, with 7 bases that match TRBD2. Germline V CDR1 and CDR2: LGHDT, YNNKEL (reference sequence). The junction had 10 bases not matched to a gene; V was cut back by 3 bases and J by 2 bases. The CDR3 runs 17 residues. This chain's CDR3 is CASSQGSRLAAYNEQFF. CDR3 DNA: TGTGCCAGCAGCCAGGGGTCTCGACTAGCAGCCTACAATGAGCAGTTCTTC.

The chain carries TRBV5-6 and TRBJ1-1, with D tentatively TRBD1 (6 bases). CDR1 SGHDT and CDR2 YYEEEE come from the germline V gene. V dropped 7 bases and J dropped 3 bases, with 16 bases sitting between them. The CDR3 is 14 amino acids. The chain's CDR3 is CASCPHRDYTEAFF. Here the CDR3 DNA reads TGTGCCAGCTGCCCTCACAGGGACTACACTGAAGCTTTCTTT.

This chain uses TRBV5-6 with TRBJ2-3; TRBD2 might be the D (6 bases). The germline CDR1 and CDR2 sequences are SGHDT and YYEEEE. The CDR3 is 15 residues long. V gave up 6 bases and J gave up 4 bases, with 18 bases separating them. CDR3 amino acids: CASILLAEFADTQYF. CDR3 DNA: TGTGCCAGCATCCTACTAGCCGAATTTGCAGATACGCAGTATTTT.

V gene TRBV3-1 (or the pseudogene TRBV3-2) combines with J gene TRBJ1-2, with TRBD1 matching over 11 bases. Looked up from germline, CDR1 is LGHDT and CDR2 is YNNKEL (reference sequence). J gave up 2 bases and V 3 bases, and 8 bases lay outside the gene matches. This CDR3 spans 17 amino acids. The CDR3 spells CASSQGTGGSWNYGYTF. Here the CDR3 DNA reads TGTGCCAGCAGCCAGGGGACAGGGGGTTCATGGAACTATGGCTACACCTTC.

This clone was recorded once. The chain is built from TRBV4-2 and TRBJ1-3; D may be TRBD1 (6 bases). The V gene's germline CDR1 is LGHNA and CDR2 YNFKEQ. The CDR3 sequence is 17 residues long. Trimming took 0 bases from V and 3 from J, leaving 15 bases between them. This CDR3 is CASSQDRRGGIGNTIYF. CDR3 nucleotides: TGTGCCAGCAGCCAAGATCGCAGGGGCGGGATTGGAAACACCATATATTTT.

The chain employs TRBV19 and TRBJ2-7, with TRBD2 matching over 7 bases. After removal of 3 bases from V and 5 bases from J, the junction contained 4 bases not matched to a gene. Per the germline V gene, CDR1 is LNHDA and CDR2 is SQIVND (reference sequence). CDR3 length: 13 residues. In DNA form, the CDR3 reads TGTGCCAGTAGTATGCGGGAGCTAGACGAGCAGTACTTC. It yields the protein CASSMRELDEQYF.

The V and J genes are TRBV7-2 and TRBJ1-2, with D tentatively TRBD1 (5 bases). CDR1 and CDR2 from the germline V gene are SGHTA and FQGNSA. V was clipped by 2 bases and J by 7 bases, with 17 bases between them. The CDR3 is 15 amino acids. The CDR3 spells CASSLSRSGTGGYTF. The CDR3 DNA reads TGTGCCAGCAGCTTAAGTCGGTCGGGGACGGGTGGCTACACCTTC.

Points on this clone: Other DNA sequences of this sample code for an identical CDR3. This chain connects TRBV28 to TRBJ1-4; maybe TRBD1 (5 bases). This CDR3 contains 14 residues. The V gene's germline CDR1 is MDHEN and CDR2 SYDVKM. V was trimmed by 6 bases and J by 4 bases, leaving 12 bases between them. The CDR3 bases are TGTGCCAGCAGCCCCCAGGGAGATAATGAAAAACTGTTTTTT. It yields the protein CASSPQGDNEKLFF.

CDR3: CASFLGELFF. The CDR3 coding sequence is TGCGCCAGCTTTCTCGGGGAGCTGTTTTTT. The chain uses TRBV10-2 and TRBJ2-2; the D is unclear. The CDR3 covers 10 residues. V was trimmed by 8 bases and J by 7 bases, leaving 5 bases between them. Per germline, CDR1 WSHSY and CDR2 SAAADI.

The chain combines TRBV11-3 with TRBJ2-5, with D unclear. The length of the CDR3 is 13 residues. From germline, CDR1 is SGHNT and CDR2 YENEEA. The ends were cut back, 8 bases at V and 2 bases at J, with 12 bases in the middle. The CDR3 DNA is TGTGCCAGCGCCATCGGTTTTCAAGAGACCCAGTACTTC. Translating gives CASAIGFQETQYF.

V gene TRBV10-1 combines with J gene TRBJ1-3; D might be TRBD1 (5 bases). There are 14 residues in the CDR3. Germline V gives CDR1 WNHNN, CDR2 SYGVQD (reference sequence). Trimming took 8 bases from V and 5 from J, leaving 16 bases between them. In DNA, the CDR3 is TGCGCCAGCGGGGAGACAGACGGCAGAAACACCATATATTTT. Translated, it gives CASGETDGRNTIYF.